Shown below are 10 T cell receptor beta chains from a single sample sequenced in a study of T cell responses to AZD1222 COVID-19 vaccine. Produced via immunoSEQ multiplex PCR; TCRdb's table is partial and in-frame only. The sample has some 150,000 clones, 93% seen once. This specimen was peripheral blood, taken on day 0 of AZD1222 vaccination. Every receptor here comes from an adult in good health.

V usage is TRBV4-1 and J usage is TRBJ1-2; 8 bases match TRBD1. Trimming removed 5 bases from V and 4 bases from J; junction bases left unmatched: 12. From germline, CDR1 is MGHRA and CDR2 YSYEKL. The length of the CDR3 is 16 residues. The CDR3 nucleotides are TGCGCCAGCAGCGCGTCCGGGGCAGGGGGCCCCTATGGCTACACCTTC. This sequence encodes CASSASGAGGPYGYTF.

This clone has just a few counts. For the CDR3, the DNA is TGTGCCAGCAGTACAGGCGGTAGCTATGGCTACACCTTC. Translation: CASSTGGSYGYTF. The chain links TRBV2 to TRBJ1-2; tentatively, D is TRBD1 (5 bases). The germline V gene has CDR1 SNHLY and CDR2 FYNNEI. The CDR3 extends over 13 amino acids. Trimming pared 5 bases from V and 4 bases from J, leaving 11 bases between. Variable domain in full (rest from reference TRBV2 and TRBJ1-2): EPEVTQTPSHQVTQMGQEVILRCVPISNHLYFYWYRQILGQKVEFLVSFYNNEISEKSEIFDDQFSVERPDGSNFTLKIRSTKLEDSAMYFCASSTGGSYGYTFGSGTRLTVV.

V gene TRBV30 combines with J gene TRBJ1-5, with D maybe TRBD1 (5 bases). The germline V gene has CDR1 GTSNPN and CDR2 SVGIG (reference sequence). CDR3 length: 15 amino acids. Deletions cut 3 bases from V and 7 bases from J, with 19 bases between. DNA for the CDR3: TGTGCCTGGAGCGACCCTAGGGGATTAGGCCAGCCCCAGCATTTT. It is translated as CAWSDPRGLGQPQHF.

This chain links TRBV10-3 with TRBJ1-1; D ambiguous. The CDR3 runs to 15 residues. The germline V and J ends were trimmed by 3 bases and 4 bases, with 15 bases remaining between them. CDR1 is ENHRY, CDR2 SYGVKD, per germline. The chain's CDR3 is CAISDAGVLSTEAFF. DNA for the CDR3: TGTGCCATCAGTGACGCCGGGGTACTGTCCACTGAAGCTTTCTTT.

V gene TRBV7-9 combines with J gene TRBJ1-5; no definite D call. There are 12 residues in the CDR3. Trimming pared 0 bases from V and 8 bases from J, leaving 5 bases between. Germline-derived CDR1 and CDR2 are SEHNR and FQNEAQ (reference sequence). In DNA, the CDR3 is TGTGCCAGCAGCTTAGCGCCAGAGCCCCAGCATTTT. This codes for CASSLAPEPQHF.

This clone was seen only once. This chain connects TRBV19 to TRBJ1-4, with unresolved D. CDR1 LNHDA and CDR2 SQIVND come from the germline V gene (reference sequence). Trimming cost V 3 bases and J 5 bases, with 13 bases left between them. The CDR3 has 15 amino acids. CDR3 sequence: CASSILGGGNEKLFF. CDR3 nucleotide sequence: TGTGCCAGTAGTATTTTGGGTGGCGGGAATGAAAAACTGTTTTTT.

This clone showed up just a few times. The V gene is TRBV7-2, the J gene TRBJ2-5; D may be TRBD1 or TRBD2 (5 bases each). Germline values: CDR1 SGHTA, CDR2 FQGNSA. The CDR3 loop spans 15 amino acids. The ends were cut back, 3 bases at V and 9 bases at J, with 20 bases in the middle. The CDR3 region is CASSFQSGTIGAQYF. CDR3 in DNA: TGTGCCAGCAGCTTCCAATCCGGGACGATTGGGGCCCAGTACTTC.

J is TRBJ1-6 and V is TRBV24-1, with TRBD1 as a possible D gene (6 bases). With 11 bases removed from V and 8 bases from J, the gap between germline ends came to 18 bases. This CDR3 is built from 14 residues. Germline V gives CDR1 KGHDR, CDR2 SFDVKD. The chain's CDR3 is CAITSRGGHSPLHF. The CDR3 DNA reads TGTGCCATCACTTCTCGAGGGGGGCATTCACCCCTCCACTTT.

The CDR3 DNA follows: TGTGCCAGCAGCTTGGGAGCTGGCGGCTATGGCTACACCTTC. This codes for CASSLGAGGYGYTF. V usage is TRBV5-4 and J usage is TRBJ1-2, with D hard to call. CDR1 and CDR2 from the germline V gene are SGHNT and YYREEE (reference sequence). The V end was cut by 0 bases, the J end by 4 bases, with 10 bases between. The CDR3 loop spans 14 amino acids.

The chain joins TRBV29-1 to TRBJ1-3; D gene uncertain. The V gene's germline CDR1 is SQVTM and CDR2 ANQGSEA. V lost 0 bases to trimming and J lost 0 bases, with 9 bases between them. The CDR3 is 15 amino acids. The CDR3 DNA sequence: TGCAGCGTTGAAGACAGCCTCCGCTCTGGAAACACCATATATTTT. Amino acids: CSVEDSLRSGNTIYF.